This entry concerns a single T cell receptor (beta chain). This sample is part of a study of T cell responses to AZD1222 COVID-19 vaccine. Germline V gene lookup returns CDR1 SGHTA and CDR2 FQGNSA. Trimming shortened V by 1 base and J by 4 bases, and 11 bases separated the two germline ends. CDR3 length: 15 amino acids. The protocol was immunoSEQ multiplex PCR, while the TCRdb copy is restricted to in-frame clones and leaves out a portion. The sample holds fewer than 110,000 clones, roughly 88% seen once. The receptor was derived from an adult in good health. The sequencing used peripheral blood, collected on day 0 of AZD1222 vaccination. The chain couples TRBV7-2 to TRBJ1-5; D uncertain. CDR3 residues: CASSLVGGPNQPQHF. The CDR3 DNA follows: TGTGCCAGCAGCTTAGTGGGAGGGCCGAATCAGCCCCAGCATTTT. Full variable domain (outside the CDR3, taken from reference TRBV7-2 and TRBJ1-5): GAGVSQSPSNKVTEKGKDVELRCDPISGHTALYWYRQSLGQGLEFLIYFQGNSAPDKSGLPSDRFSAERTGGSVSTLTIQRTQQEDSAVYLCASSLVGGPNQPQHFGDGTRLSIL.